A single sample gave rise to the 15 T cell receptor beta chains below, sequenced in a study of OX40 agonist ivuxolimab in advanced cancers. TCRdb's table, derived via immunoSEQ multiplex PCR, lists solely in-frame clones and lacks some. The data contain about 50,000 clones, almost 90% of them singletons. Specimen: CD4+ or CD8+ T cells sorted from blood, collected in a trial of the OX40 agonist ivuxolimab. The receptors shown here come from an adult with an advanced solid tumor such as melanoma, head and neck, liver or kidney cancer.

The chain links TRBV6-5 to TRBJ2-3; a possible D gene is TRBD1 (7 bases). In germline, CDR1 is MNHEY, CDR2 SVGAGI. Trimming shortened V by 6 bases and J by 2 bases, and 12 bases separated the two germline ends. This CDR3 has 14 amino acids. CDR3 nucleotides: TGTGCCAGCAGCTCAGGGGGGCACACAGATACGCAGTATTTT. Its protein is CASSSGGHTDTQYF.

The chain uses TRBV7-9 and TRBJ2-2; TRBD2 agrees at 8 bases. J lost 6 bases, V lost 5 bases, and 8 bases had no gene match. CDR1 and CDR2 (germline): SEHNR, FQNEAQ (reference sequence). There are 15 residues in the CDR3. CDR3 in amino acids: CASSLSGSKSGELFF. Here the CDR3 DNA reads TGTGCCAGCAGCCTAAGCGGGAGTAAGTCCGGGGAGCTGTTTTTT.

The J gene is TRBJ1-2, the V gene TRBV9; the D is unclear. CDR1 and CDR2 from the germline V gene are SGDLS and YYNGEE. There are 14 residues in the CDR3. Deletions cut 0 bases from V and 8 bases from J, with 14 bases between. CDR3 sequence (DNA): TGTGCCAGCAGCGTAGTTGGGAAACCTTTAGGCTACACCTTC. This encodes CASSVVGKPLGYTF.

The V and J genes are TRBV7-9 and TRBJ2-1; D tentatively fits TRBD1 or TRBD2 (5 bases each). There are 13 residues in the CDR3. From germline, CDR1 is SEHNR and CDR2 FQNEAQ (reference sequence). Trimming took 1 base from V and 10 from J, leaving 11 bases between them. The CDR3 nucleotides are TGTGCCAGCAGCTTAGATCCGGGACGGGAGCAGTTCTTC. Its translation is CASSLDPGREQFF.

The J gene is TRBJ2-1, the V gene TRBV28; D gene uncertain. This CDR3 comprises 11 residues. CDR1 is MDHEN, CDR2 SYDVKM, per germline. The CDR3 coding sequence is TGTGCGCATGGGGCCTACAATGAGCAGTTCTTC. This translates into CAHGAYNEQFF.

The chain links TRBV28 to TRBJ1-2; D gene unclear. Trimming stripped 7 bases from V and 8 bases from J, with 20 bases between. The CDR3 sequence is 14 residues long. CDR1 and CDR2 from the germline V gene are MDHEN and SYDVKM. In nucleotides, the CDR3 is TGTGCCAGCAACCAGAAAAAGGGAGTGGGCGGCTACACCTTC. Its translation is CASNQKKGVGGYTF.

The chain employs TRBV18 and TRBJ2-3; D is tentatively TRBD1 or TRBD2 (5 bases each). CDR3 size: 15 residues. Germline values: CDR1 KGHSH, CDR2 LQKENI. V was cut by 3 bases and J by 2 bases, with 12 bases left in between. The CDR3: CASSPGTPATDTQYF. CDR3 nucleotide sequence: TGTGCCAGCTCACCCGGGACGCCGGCCACAGATACGCAGTATTTT.

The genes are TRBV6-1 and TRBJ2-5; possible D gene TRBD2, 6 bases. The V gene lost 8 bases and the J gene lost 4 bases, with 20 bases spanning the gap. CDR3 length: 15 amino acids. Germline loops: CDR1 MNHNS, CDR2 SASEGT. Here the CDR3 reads CASGFSEGGGETQYF. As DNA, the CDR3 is TGTGCCAGCGGATTCTCGGAGGGTGGGGGAGAGACCCAGTACTTC.

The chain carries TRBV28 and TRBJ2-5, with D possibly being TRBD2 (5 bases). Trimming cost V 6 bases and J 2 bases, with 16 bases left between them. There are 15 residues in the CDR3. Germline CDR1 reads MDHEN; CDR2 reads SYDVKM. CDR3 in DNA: TGTGCCAGCAGACTCCCGGGCCCGGGGCAAGAGACCCAGTACTTC. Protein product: CASRLPGPGQETQYF.

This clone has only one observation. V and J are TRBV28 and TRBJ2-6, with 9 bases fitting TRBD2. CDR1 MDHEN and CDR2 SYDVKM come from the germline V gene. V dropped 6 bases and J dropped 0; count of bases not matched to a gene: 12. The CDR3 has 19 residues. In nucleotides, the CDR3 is TGTGCCAGCAGATCCCAACCGGGACTAGCAAGCTCTGGGGCCAACGTCCTGACTTTC. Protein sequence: CASRSQPGLASSGANVLTF.

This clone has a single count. The CDR3 sequence: CASSLGGGNQPQHF. The DNA of the CDR3 is TGCGCCAGCAGCTTGGGAGGGGGCAATCAGCCCCAGCATTTT. This chain uses TRBV5-1 with TRBJ1-5; tentatively, D is TRBD1 (5 bases). V shed 0 bases and J shed 2 bases, with 6 bases lying between them. The V gene's germline CDR1 is SGHRS and CDR2 YFSETQ. This CDR3 has 14 amino acids.

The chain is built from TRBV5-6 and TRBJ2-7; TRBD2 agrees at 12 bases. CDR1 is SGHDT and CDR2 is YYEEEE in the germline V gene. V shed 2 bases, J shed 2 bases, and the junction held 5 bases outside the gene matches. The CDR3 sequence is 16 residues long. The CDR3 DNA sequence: TGTGCCAGCAGCTTTGGACTAGCGGGACGAACCTACGAGCAGTACTTC. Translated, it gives CASSFGLAGRTYEQYF.

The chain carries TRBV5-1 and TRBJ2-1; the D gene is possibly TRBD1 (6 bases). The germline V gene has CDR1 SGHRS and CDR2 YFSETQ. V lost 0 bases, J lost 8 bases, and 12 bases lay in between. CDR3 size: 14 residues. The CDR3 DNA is TGCGCCAGCAGCTTGGCCACGACAGGTGATGAGCAGTTCTTC. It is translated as CASSLATTGDEQFF.

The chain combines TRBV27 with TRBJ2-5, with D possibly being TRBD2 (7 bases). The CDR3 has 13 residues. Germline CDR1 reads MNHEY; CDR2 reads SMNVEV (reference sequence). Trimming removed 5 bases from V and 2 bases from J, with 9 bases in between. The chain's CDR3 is CASSRGAQETQYF. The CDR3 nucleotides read TGTGCCAGCAGTCGGGGGGCTCAAGAGACCCAGTACTTC.

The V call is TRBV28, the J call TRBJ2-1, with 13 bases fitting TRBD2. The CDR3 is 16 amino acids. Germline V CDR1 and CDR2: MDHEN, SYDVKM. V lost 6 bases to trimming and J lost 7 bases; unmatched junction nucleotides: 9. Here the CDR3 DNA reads TGTGCCAGCAGACCTACTAGCGGGAGGGCCGTTAATGAGCAGTTCTTC. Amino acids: CASRPTSGRAVNEQFF.